This T cell receptor (beta chain) was identified during a study of tumor and adjacent non-tumor tissue in lung cancer. The overall study: Samples averaged around 4.2 million productive TCRbeta reads each.

General observations from the study: Tumor TCR diversity, when higher, was linked to shorter survival. Significantly higher TCR diversity was found in tumor than normal lung. In normal lung, the top 100 clones were significantly more dominant than in tumor.

No cell sorting was done before RNA was extracted from the tissue. About this clonotype itself: Its antigen remains unidentified. Given the absence of the conserved phenylalanine or tryptophan at the CDR3 end, a read error is likely.

The library came from three nested PCR rounds adapted from ARM-PCR protocols. TCRdb independently ran MiXCR on the multiplex PCR reads; one entry per CDR3 protein. The table includes approximately 110,000 distinct CDR3 sequences, roughly 80% detected once. The CDR3 totals 16 residues. Trimming took 4 bases from V and 7 from J, leaving 22 bases between them. Per the germline V gene, CDR1 is LGHNA and CDR2 is YSLEER. The sequencing sample was made of lung tumor tissue. This chain uses TRBV4-3 with TRBJ1-1; D is perhaps TRBD1 (5 bases). This TCR came from a woman aged 60-75 years with non-small cell lung cancer. The CDR3, as DNA: TGCGCCAGCAGCCCACGAAGGACATGGTATGGCATTGAAGCTTTCTCT. The encoded protein is CASSPRRTWYGIEAFS.